In this sample, the clone carrying this TCR beta chain turned up many times. The ends were cut back, 7 bases at V and 6 bases at J, with 14 bases in the middle. The CDR3 totals 13 residues. The germline V gene encodes CDR1 SGHAT and CDR2 FQDESV (reference sequence). This entry is derived from a study of read filtering for tumor transcriptome and immune sequencing. Molecular barcoded adaptors covering alpha/delta and beta/gamma chains were used on around 370 ng RNA. Via MiXCR, TCRdb re-called the reads, giving one row per CDR3 protein. Found here are about 28,000 distinct CDR3 sequences, approximately 15% of them singletons; the top ten hold around two fifths.

The sample comprised a population of CD138-negative cells sorted from bone marrow. The chain employs TRBV11-1 and TRBJ2-3, with a tentative D call TRBD2 (5 bases). The receptor comes from a donor aged 40 or older with multiple myeloma. CDR3 sequence reads: CASTYLTGDTQYF. CDR3 DNA sequence: TGTGCCAGCACCTACTTGACGGGGGATACGCAGTATTTT.